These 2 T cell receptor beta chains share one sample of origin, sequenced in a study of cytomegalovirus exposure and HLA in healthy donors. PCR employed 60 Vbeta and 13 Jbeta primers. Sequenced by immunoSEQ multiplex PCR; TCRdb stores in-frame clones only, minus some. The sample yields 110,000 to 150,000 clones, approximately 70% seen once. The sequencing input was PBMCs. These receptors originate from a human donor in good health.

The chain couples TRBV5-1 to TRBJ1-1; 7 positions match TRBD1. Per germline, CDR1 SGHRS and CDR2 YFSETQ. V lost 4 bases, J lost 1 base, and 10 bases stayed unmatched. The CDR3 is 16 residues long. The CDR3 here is CASSIVTGQPNTEAFF. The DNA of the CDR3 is TGCGCCAGCAGCATTGTCACGGGACAGCCGAACACTGAAGCTTTCTTT.

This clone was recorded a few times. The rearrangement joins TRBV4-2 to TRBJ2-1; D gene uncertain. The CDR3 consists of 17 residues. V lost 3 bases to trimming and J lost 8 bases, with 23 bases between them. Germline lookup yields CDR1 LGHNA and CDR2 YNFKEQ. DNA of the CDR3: TGTGCCAGCAGCCAGTTTCCCCCGGAGCCGCCTAGACATGAGCAGTTCTTC. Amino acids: CASSQFPPEPPRHEQFF.